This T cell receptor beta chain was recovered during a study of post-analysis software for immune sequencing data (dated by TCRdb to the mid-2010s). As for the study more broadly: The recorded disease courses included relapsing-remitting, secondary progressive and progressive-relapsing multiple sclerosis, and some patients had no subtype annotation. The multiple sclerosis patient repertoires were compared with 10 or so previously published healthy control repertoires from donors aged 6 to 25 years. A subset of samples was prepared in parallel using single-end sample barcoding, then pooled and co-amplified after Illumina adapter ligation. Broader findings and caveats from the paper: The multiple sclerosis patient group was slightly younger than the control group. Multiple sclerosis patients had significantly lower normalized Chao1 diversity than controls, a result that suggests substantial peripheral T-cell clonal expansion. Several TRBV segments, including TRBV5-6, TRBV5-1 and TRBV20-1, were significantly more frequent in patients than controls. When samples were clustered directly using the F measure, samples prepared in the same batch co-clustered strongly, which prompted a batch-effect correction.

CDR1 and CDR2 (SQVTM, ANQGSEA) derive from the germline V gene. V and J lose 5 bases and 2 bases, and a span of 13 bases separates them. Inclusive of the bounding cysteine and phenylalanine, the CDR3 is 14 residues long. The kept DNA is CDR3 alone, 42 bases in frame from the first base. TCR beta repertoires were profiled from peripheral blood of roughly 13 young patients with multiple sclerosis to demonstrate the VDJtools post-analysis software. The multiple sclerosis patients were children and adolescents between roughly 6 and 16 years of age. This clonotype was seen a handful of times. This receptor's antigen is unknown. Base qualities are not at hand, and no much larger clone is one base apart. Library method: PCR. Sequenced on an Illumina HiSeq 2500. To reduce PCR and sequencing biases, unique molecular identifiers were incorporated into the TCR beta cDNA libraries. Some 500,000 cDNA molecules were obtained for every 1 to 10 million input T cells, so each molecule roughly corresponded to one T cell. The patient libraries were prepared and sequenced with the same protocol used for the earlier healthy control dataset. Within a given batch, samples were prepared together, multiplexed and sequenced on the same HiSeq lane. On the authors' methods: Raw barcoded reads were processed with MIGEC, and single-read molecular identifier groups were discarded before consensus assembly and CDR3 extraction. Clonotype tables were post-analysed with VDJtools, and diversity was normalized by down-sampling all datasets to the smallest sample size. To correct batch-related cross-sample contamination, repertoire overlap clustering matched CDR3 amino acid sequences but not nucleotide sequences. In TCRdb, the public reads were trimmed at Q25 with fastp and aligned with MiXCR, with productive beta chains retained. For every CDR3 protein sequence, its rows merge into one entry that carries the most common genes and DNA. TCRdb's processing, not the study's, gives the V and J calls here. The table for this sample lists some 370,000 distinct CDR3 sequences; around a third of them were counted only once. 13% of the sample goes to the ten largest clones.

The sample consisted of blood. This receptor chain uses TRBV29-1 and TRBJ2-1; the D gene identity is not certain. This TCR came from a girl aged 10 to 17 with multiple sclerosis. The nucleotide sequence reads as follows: TGCAGCGTTCGAGCCAGACTCGCCTACAATGAGCAGTTCTTC. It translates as CSVRARLAYNEQFF.